These 24 T cell receptor beta chains came from one sample sequenced in a study of blood T cells in healthy people across ages. A J-beta primer mix and a sample-barcoded 5' primer were used in a second PCR of about 7 to 12 cycles. TCRdb recomputed calls from the 5' RACE reads with MiXCR, one row per CDR3 protein. The table shows some 670,000 distinct CDR3 sequences, with over 40% occurring only once. Specimen: blood. All receptors come from an elderly woman in good health.

This chain connects TRBV12-3 or TRBV12-4 to TRBJ1-5; perhaps TRBD1 as D (5 bases). V lost 5 bases to trimming and J lost 6 bases, with 14 bases between them. The CDR3 sequence is 14 residues long. The CDR3 protein is CASSVSGRGQPQHF. The CDR3 DNA is TGTGCCAGCAGTGTATCAGGGCGGGGTCAGCCCCAGCATTTT.

This clonotype showed up many times. The chain combines TRBV4-2 with TRBJ2-5; TRBD2 is a possible D gene (5 bases). Germline V gives CDR1 LGHNA, CDR2 YNFKEQ. The CDR3 runs to 15 residues. V was trimmed by 1 base and J by 1 base, leaving 10 bases between them. The DNA for the CDR3 is TGTGCCAGCAGCCAAGGAGGAGGCGGCCAAGAGACCCAGTACTTC. Translated: CASSQGGGGQETQYF.

The chain employs TRBV7-8 and TRBJ1-1; TRBD1 might be the D (5 bases). V was shortened by 5 bases and J by 0 bases, with 25 bases between the two germline ends. CDR1 is SGHVS, CDR2 FQNEAQ, per germline. The length of the CDR3 is 19 residues. The CDR3 is CASSRWGATRRNLNTEAFF. The CDR3 DNA reads as TGTGCCAGCAGCCGTTGGGGCGCTACCAGGAGGAATTTGAACACTGAAGCTTTCTTT.

This clonotype is a singleton in its sample. CDR3 sequence: CASSLISTSTDTQYF. CDR3 bases: TGCGCCAGCAGCCTAATATCGACAAGCACAGATACGCAGTATTTT. V gene TRBV5-1 combines with J gene TRBJ2-3; the D is unclear. There are 15 residues in the CDR3. Germline assignment: CDR1 SGHRS and CDR2 YFSETQ. V was clipped by 4 bases and J by 0 bases, with 12 bases between them.

The rearrangement uses TRBV20-1 and TRBJ1-1, with D tentatively TRBD1 (5 bases). The germline gives CDR1 DFQATT, CDR2 SNEGSKA (reference sequence). V was trimmed by 3 bases and J by 5 bases, leaving 13 bases between them. The CDR3 covers 13 residues. The DNA of the CDR3 is TGCAGTGCTAGGGACGGGGGAAATACTGAAGCTTTCTTT. This gives the protein CSARDGGNTEAFF.

This clonotype has ten or more counts. This chain links TRBV20-1 with TRBJ2-1; D might be TRBD1 (5 bases). This CDR3 contains 14 residues. Germline CDR1 and CDR2: DFQATT and SNEGSKA (reference sequence). With 3 bases removed from V and 4 bases from J, the gap between germline ends came to 13 bases. CDR3 sequence reads: CSASTQAFYNEQFF. Written as DNA, the CDR3 is TGCAGTGCTAGTACACAGGCCTTTTACAATGAGCAGTTCTTC.

This clonotype is a singleton in its sample. A single base separates this from a much larger clone, so it may be a read error. This chain links TRBV28 with TRBJ2-1; no reliable D call. Trimming took off 2 bases at V and 9 bases at J, with 11 bases between the two ends. This CDR3 has 13 residues. Germline assignment: CDR1 MDHEN and CDR2 SYDVKM. The CDR3 spells CASSLMNGREQFF. The CDR3, as DNA: TGTGCCAGCAGTTTAATGAATGGCCGTGAGCAGTTCTTC.

As concerns this clonotype: A much more abundant neighbour one base away suggests this may be a read error. J is TRBJ2-1 and V is TRBV12-3 or TRBV12-4; D is perhaps TRBD2 (6 bases). This CDR3 contains 16 residues. The CDR3 DNA sequence: TGTGTCAGCAGCCCTAGTTTGGGCGGGAAAGTCAATGAGCAGTTCTTC. Residues: CVSSPSLGGKVNEQFF.

This chain joins TRBV6-1 and TRBJ2-1, with 13 bases fitting TRBD2. Trimming at V came to 6 bases and at J to 1 base, leaving 6 bases not matched to a gene. This CDR3 has 17 residues. Germline loops: CDR1 MNHNS, CDR2 SASEGT. The CDR3 is CASRNPTSGRSYNEQFF. The CDR3 nucleotides are TGTGCCAGCAGGAACCCGACTAGCGGGAGGTCCTACAATGAGCAGTTCTTC.

This clonotype occurred many times. The genes are TRBV12-3 or TRBV12-4 and TRBJ2-5, with D possibly TRBD1 on 5 matching bases. This CDR3 is built from 13 residues. Trimming removed 6 bases at V and 0 bases at J, with 8 bases between. The CDR3 DNA reads as TGTGCCAGCAGCCGGACATACCAAGAGACCCAGTACTTC. It encodes CASSRTYQETQYF.

The chain joins TRBV27 to TRBJ2-1; possible D gene TRBD1, 6 bases. Trimming removed 2 bases from V and 8 bases from J, with 19 bases in between. Germline-derived CDR1 and CDR2 are MNHEY and SMNVEV (reference sequence). The CDR3 extends over 16 amino acids. In DNA form, the CDR3 reads TGTGCCAGCAGTTTAATAGGGGGAGTTGGTTATGATGAGCAGTTCTTC. This sequence encodes CASSLIGGVGYDEQFF.

Concerning this clonotype itself: One junction end does not reproduce the germline sequence, and a read error may be involved. The V and J genes are TRBV25-1 and TRBJ1-4, with D possibly being TRBD1 (5 bases). CDR3 length: 14 amino acids. The germline V gene has CDR1 MGHDK and CDR2 SYGVNS. The CDR3 DNA is TGTGCCGGCAGCGGGGCTCGGGGAAATGAAAAACTGTTTTTT. This sequence encodes CAGSGARGNEKLFF. Drawing the rest from reference TRBV25-1 and TRBJ1-4, the complete variable domain is EADIYQTPRYLVIGTGKKITLECSQTMGHDKMYWYQQDPGMELHLIHYSYGVNSTEKGDLSSESTVSRIRTEHFPLTLESARPSHTSQYLCAGSGARGNEKLFFGSGTQLSVL.

The sample holds a few counts of this clonotype. A much bigger clone sits one base away, suggesting this may be a read error. The chain joins TRBV7-7 to TRBJ2-7, with 8 positions matching TRBD2. The length of the CDR3 is 15 residues. Per the germline V gene, CDR1 is SSHAT and CDR2 is FNYEAQ (reference sequence). Written as DNA, the CDR3 is TGTGCTAGCAGCCCGGGAGCGGGGGAGTACAATGAGCAGTACTTC. Its protein product is CASSPGAGEYNEQYF.

This clonotype was observed at least ten times. The rearrangement uses TRBV30 and TRBJ1-1; D is perhaps TRBD1 (5 bases). Trimming left V 5 bases short and J 1 base short, with 14 bases between. Germline V lookup: CDR1 GTSNPN, CDR2 SVGIG (reference sequence). The CDR3 loop spans 14 amino acids. The chain's CDR3 is CAWPQGLENTEAFF. The DNA for the CDR3 is TGTGCCTGGCCCCAGGGACTGGAGAACACTGAAGCTTTCTTT. Filled out from reference TRBV30 and TRBJ1-1, the complete variable domain reads SQTIHQWPATLVQPVGSPLSLECTVEGTSNPNLYWYRQAAGRGLQLLFYSVGIGQISSEVPQNLSASRPQDRQFILSSKKLLLSDSGFYLCAWPQGLENTEAFFGQGTRLTVV.

This clonotype came up a few times. J is TRBJ2-2 and V is TRBV7-3; 9 nucleotides align to TRBD2. Germline values: CDR1 SGHTA, CDR2 FQGTGA. This CDR3 comprises 16 residues. Losses at the gene ends were 4 bases for V and 6 bases for J; bases not matched to a gene: 9. CDR3 sequence (DNA): TGTGCCAGCAGCTCAGACCCGGGACTAGCCGCCGGGGAGCTGTTTTTT. Translating gives CASSSDPGLAAGELFF.

This clonotype came up many times. The chain has TRBV20-1 and TRBJ2-5, with TRBD1 matching 7 bases. The CDR3 consists of 12 residues. Germline V gene data show CDR1 as DFQATT and CDR2 as SNEGSKA (reference sequence). Trimming at V came to 2 bases and at J to 3 bases, leaving 0 bases not matched to a gene. Here the CDR3 reads CSARTGEETQYF. For the CDR3, the DNA is TGCAGTGCTAGAACAGGGGAAGAGACCCAGTACTTC.

The table lists this clonotype with many counts. CDR3 protein: CASSSHDRKETQYF. CDR3 bases: TGTGCCAGCAGTTCTCACGACAGAAAAGAGACCCAGTACTTC. The chain uses TRBV27 and TRBJ2-5; possibly TRBD1 for D (5 bases). Trimming removed 4 bases at V and 3 bases at J, with 12 bases between. Germline V gene sequence: CDR1 MNHEY, CDR2 SMNVEV (reference sequence). The CDR3 runs 14 residues.

This clonotype came up many times. The chain combines TRBV12-3 or TRBV12-4 with TRBJ2-7; 10 nucleotides match TRBD1. The CDR3 covers 15 residues. With 6 bases clipped from V and 3 bases from J, the junction kept 8 bases outside the gene matches. The CDR3 protein is CASSPTGGNFYEQYF. CDR3 nucleotide sequence: TGTGCCAGCAGCCCGACAGGGGGCAATTTCTACGAGCAGTACTTC.

This clonotype was detected a few times. This chain connects TRBV28 to TRBJ2-7; D not certain. The V and J ends lost 2 bases and 2 bases respectively, with 10 bases between them. This CDR3 contains 14 residues. Germline CDR1 is MDHEN and CDR2 is SYDVKM. The CDR3, as DNA: TGTGCCAGCAGTTTAGTCACCCGTCCCTACGAGCAGTACTTC. Its protein is CASSLVTRPYEQYF. Complete variable domain (other parts from reference TRBV28 and TRBJ2-7): DVKVTQSSRYLVKRTGEKVFLECVQDMDHENMFWYRQDPGLGLRLIYFSYDVKMKEKGDIPEGYSVSREKKERFSLILESASTNQTSMYLCASSLVTRPYEQYFGPGTRLTVT.

In its sample, this clonotype was seen many times. CDR3 in amino acids: CSAIGAGAPEGIQYF. Here the CDR3 DNA reads TGCAGTGCCATAGGGGCAGGCGCCCCCGAAGGGATTCAGTACTTC. The V gene is TRBV20-1, the J gene TRBJ2-4, with a weak D call TRBD1 (5 bases). The V end was cut by 6 bases, the J end by 10 bases, with 25 bases between. The germline CDR1 and CDR2 sequences are DFQATT and SNEGSKA (reference sequence). This CDR3 has 15 amino acids.

This clonotype was counted ten times or more. The V call is TRBV28, the J call TRBJ1-2; D gene uncertain. V was shortened by 6 bases and J by 8 bases, with 13 bases between the two germline ends. Germline V gene lookup returns CDR1 MDHEN and CDR2 SYDVKM. The CDR3 spans 12 residues. The CDR3, as DNA: TGTGCCAGCAGGCAGTCTCGGGAAGGCTACACCTTC. Residues: CASRQSREGYTF.

This clonotype was picked up a small number of times. The chain carries TRBV7-2 and TRBJ2-1, with TRBD2 matching over 10 bases. The length of the CDR3 is 15 residues. Germline V gene data show CDR1 as SGHTA and CDR2 as FQGNSA. Losses at the gene ends were 3 bases for V and 6 bases for J; bases not matched to a gene: 5. The CDR3 loop reads CASSFLAGVVNEQFF. For the CDR3, the DNA is TGTGCCAGCAGCTTTCTAGCGGGAGTTGTCAATGAGCAGTTCTTC.

The genes are TRBV20-1 and TRBJ2-4; possibly TRBD2 for D (5 bases). The J call may be wrong; the DNA end is better matched by TRBJ2-7. Germline V gives CDR1 DFQATT, CDR2 SNEGSKA (reference sequence). The CDR3 has 16 amino acids. CDR3 nucleotides: TGCAGTGCTAGCTTATATACGGACTGGCCCCCCTACGAGCAGTACTTC. Translation gives CSASLYTDWPPYEQYF.

Comments on this clonotype: A much larger clone sits a single nucleotide away, making a read error possible. The chain links TRBV24-1 to TRBJ2-7; no reliable D call. The CDR3 is 11 amino acids. Germline values: CDR1 KGHDR, CDR2 SFDVKD. The CDR3 bases are TGTACCACCAGTGATTCCTACGAGCAGTACTTC. It codes for CTTSDSYEQYF.